This TCR beta chain was captured by sequencing in a study of blood T cell repertoires in COVID-19. About the research overall: Samples taken during acute and convalescent COVID-19 were collected in the United States, Italy and Spain. Sources were T cells, B-cell-depleted T cells, or PBMCs; the material itself was cDNA or gDNA.

Authors' methods: Reference gene primer amplification gave estimated nucleated cell counts. Repertoires were generated with immunoSEQ multiplex PCR, while TCRdb's copy carries only in-frame clones and drops some. Clone size and V and J calls were adopted from that table, with D and trimming inferred from the DNA. Here the sample spans about 140,000 clones, around 86% being singletons. Sequencing used peripheral blood. The TCR sequence derives from an elderly woman with acute or convalescent COVID-19.

The chain's CDR3 is CASSSISRGHRYEQYF. CDR3 coding DNA: TGTGCCAGCAGTTCAATTTCCAGGGGGCATCGGTACGAGCAGTACTTC. This rearrangement joins TRBV28 to TRBJ2-7; 8 bases map to TRBD1. Trimming removed 4 bases from V and 4 bases from J; junction bases left unmatched: 12. Germline values: CDR1 MDHEN, CDR2 SYDVKM. The CDR3 has 16 amino acids.